This T cell receptor (beta chain) was documented in a study of blood T cell repertoires in COVID-19. Overall study context: Sites in the United States, Italy and Spain provided acute and convalescent COVID-19 samples. PBMCs, B-cell-depleted T cells, or T cells were the source of the cDNA or gDNA that made up the material.

There are 15 residues in the CDR3. V lost 1 base and J 6 bases, leaving 13 bases between the germline ends. Germline CDR1 SGHNT, CDR2 YENEEA. Original data processing: Amplification of reference gene primers was used by the study to estimate nucleated cell counts. Profiling relied on immunoSEQ multiplex PCR, and the TCRdb table lists in-frame clones only, not all of them. V and J calls and clone size come straight from that table; D and trimming were deduced from the DNA. This table has 250,000 or so clones, about 70% appearing once. V and J are TRBV11-3 and TRBJ2-1, with D perhaps TRBD2 (6 bases). The sample consisted of peripheral blood. The clonotype originates from a woman of 80 years or more with acute or convalescent COVID-19. CDR3 nucleotides: TGTGCCAGCAGCTTAGGGCCCCTCGGGGGCAATGAGCAGTTCTTC. Translating it yields CASSLGPLGGNEQFF.